This T cell receptor beta chain was found in a study of identical twins. Points from the study as a whole: Zero-insertion analyses could be partly confounded by invariant MAIT and iNKT cells. With beta out-of-frame sequences, excess sharing by twins was weaker.

MiXCR was run by TCRdb on the 5' RACE reads, yielding one entry per CDR3 protein. The repertoire holds about 1.7 million distinct CDR3 sequences, with roughly a third as singletons. The CDR3 runs to 15 residues. V was shortened by 1 base and J by 4 bases, with 11 bases between the two germline ends. CDR1 and CDR2 from the germline V gene are LGHDT and YNNKEL (reference sequence). As for this clonotype: Its antigen is not known.

The origin of this receptor is a newborn girl in good health. This chain links TRBV3-1 with TRBJ1-5; D is unresolved. Source material: cord blood. The DNA for the CDR3 is TGTGCCAGCAGCCAAGTCGCAGGTTTAAATCAGCCCCAGCATTTT. Protein sequence: CASSQVAGLNQPQHF.